Below are 15 T cell receptor beta chains sequenced from a single sample in a study of post-analysis software for immune sequencing data. Overall study results and limits: Patients used several TRBV segments, including TRBV5-6, TRBV5-1 and TRBV20-1, more often than controls.

TCR beta libraries were prepared from cDNA with unique molecular identifiers. TCRdb passed the PCR reads through MiXCR, listing each CDR3 protein once. The table includes fewer than 900,000 distinct CDR3 sequences, about 45% detected once. These TCRs are of unknown antigen specificity. The specimen sequenced was blood. The receptors come from a girl between 5 and 17 years old with multiple sclerosis.

V gene TRBV7-9 combines with J gene TRBJ1-2, with TRBD1 matching 7 bases. Trimming at V came to 2 bases and at J to 7 bases, leaving 7 bases not matched to a gene. Per the germline V gene, CDR1 is SEHNR and CDR2 is FQNEAQ (reference sequence). The CDR3 sequence is 14 residues long. The CDR3 DNA sequence: TGTGCCAGCAGCTTATTAGGGACAGCTTCTGGCTACACCTTC. Residues: CASSLLGTASGYTF.

The rearrangement links TRBV5-6 to TRBJ2-1, with 11 bases lining up with TRBD2. J lost 10 bases, V lost 6 bases, and 15 bases had no gene match. Germline CDR1 is SGHDT and CDR2 is YYEEEE. The CDR3 runs to 16 residues. The CDR3: CASTPEVAGGPGEQFF. DNA of the CDR3: TGTGCCAGCACCCCCGAGGTAGCGGGAGGGCCAGGGGAGCAGTTCTTC.

This sequence joins TRBV11-2 and TRBJ2-3, with D possibly being TRBD1 (5 bases). V lost 5 bases and J 7 bases, leaving 16 bases between the germline ends. Germline values: CDR1 SGHAT, CDR2 FQNNGV. The CDR3 is 14 amino acids. The CDR3, as DNA: TGTGCCAGCAGCCTACTGGATTGGGGCAATACGCAGTATTTT. The encoded protein is CASSLLDWGNTQYF. Combining the CDR3 with reference TRBV11-2 and TRBJ2-3 gives the whole variable domain EAGVAQSPRYKIIEKRQSVAFWCNPISGHATLYWYQQILGQGPKLLIQFQNNGVVDDSQLPKDRFSAERLKGVDSTLKIQPAKLEDSAVYLCASSLLDWGNTQYFGPGTRLTVL.

As regards this clonotype: Mismatch with germline at one junction end may stem from a read error. The CDR3 loop reads CASRSQSMNIEAFF. CDR3 nucleotide sequence: TGTGCCAGCAGAAGCCAGAGCATGAACATTGAAGCTTTCTTT. The rearrangement uses TRBV2 and TRBJ1-1; D is undetermined. Germline V gene sequence: CDR1 SNHLY, CDR2 FYNNEI. CDR3 length: 14 residues.

V gene TRBV6-6 combines with J gene TRBJ1-2; 9 bases line up with TRBD1. Germline CDR1 and CDR2: MNHNY and SVGAGI (reference sequence). The junction had 12 bases not matched to a gene; V was cut back by 5 bases and J by 8 bases. The CDR3 consists of 15 residues. The CDR3, as DNA: TGTGCCAGCAGTCACGAGCCGGACAGGGGCGACGGCTACACCTTC. This sequence encodes CASSHEPDRGDGYTF.

This rearrangement joins TRBV6-5 to TRBJ2-1; TRBD2 aligns across 8 bases. From germline, CDR1 is MNHEY and CDR2 SVGAGI. The J segment lost 2 bases and the V segment lost 2 bases, leaving 5 bases of the junction unmatched. The CDR3 loop spans 16 amino acids. CDR3 amino acids: CASSYQTSVTYNEQFF. The CDR3 DNA sequence: TGTGCCAGCAGTTACCAGACTAGCGTTACCTACAATGAGCAGTTCTTC.

This clonotype was found a few times. V is TRBV7-8 and J is TRBJ1-5; TRBD1 matches at 7 bases. This CDR3 has 17 amino acids. V was clipped by 6 bases and J by 5 bases; unmatched bases: 16. CDR1 and CDR2 from the germline V gene are SGHVS and FQNEAQ. In nucleotides, the CDR3 is TGTGCCAGCAGTCAGGCCCACAGGGGAGGTCGGTATCAGCCCCAGCATTTT. This encodes CASSQAHRGGRYQPQHF.

This clonotype was seen a few times. J is TRBJ1-5 and V is TRBV20-1; 8 bases map to TRBD1. Trimming cost V 5 bases and J 7 bases; bases outside gene matches: 4. This CDR3 has 12 residues. Looked up from germline, CDR1 is DFQATT and CDR2 is SNEGSKA (reference sequence). The CDR3 DNA reads as TGCAGTGCTTCCCGGACAGGGCAGCCCCAGCATTTT. This encodes CSASRTGQPQHF.

V usage is TRBV29-1 and J usage is TRBJ1-2; tentative D call: TRBD1 (6 bases). V was pared by 2 bases and J by 8 bases, with 21 bases between. Per germline, CDR1 SQVTM and CDR2 ANQGSEA. This CDR3 contains 15 residues. CDR3 residues: CSVEPGAGSGEGYTF. Here the CDR3 DNA reads TGCAGCGTTGAACCAGGGGCAGGCAGCGGAGAGGGCTACACCTTC.

The chain uses TRBV20-1 and TRBJ2-1, with 11 bases that match TRBD2. CDR3 size: 13 residues. Looked up from germline, CDR1 is DFQATT and CDR2 is SNEGSKA (reference sequence). CDR3 protein: CRVGLADYNEQFF. The CDR3 DNA reads TGCAGGGTGGGACTAGCGGACTACAATGAGCAGTTCTTC.

The chain combines TRBV5-1 with TRBJ1-1, with 7 bases lining up with TRBD1. After removal of 3 bases from V and 0 bases from J, the junction contained 11 bases not matched to a gene. Germline V CDR1 and CDR2: SGHRS, YFSETQ. CDR3 length: 17 residues. The CDR3 loop reads CASSSAETGIMNTEAFF. CDR3 in DNA: TGCGCCAGCAGCTCAGCGGAGACAGGGATCATGAACACTGAAGCTTTCTTT.

This sequence joins TRBV12-3 or TRBV12-4 and TRBJ2-6, with D possibly matching TRBD1 (6 bases). The V end lost 4 bases, the J end lost 2 bases, and 9 bases lay between the germline ends. The CDR3 extends over 15 amino acids. DNA for the CDR3: TGTGCCAGCAGTTACACAGGGACTGGGGCCAACGTCCTGACTTTC. Its translation: CASSYTGTGANVLTF.

This clonotype appeared a few times. The gene calls are TRBV20-1 and TRBJ2-7; 9 bases are shared with TRBD2. Germline loops: CDR1 DFQATT, CDR2 SNEGSKA (reference sequence). Unmatched junction bases numbered 13, after V lost 6 bases and J lost 7 bases. The CDR3 is 14 amino acids. DNA of the CDR3: TGCAGTGCAGTGGGCGGGAGGGCCGCTGAAGAGCAGTACTTC. Its protein is CSAVGGRAAEEQYF.

The CDR3 DNA sequence: TGTGCTAGTGGCTCGGGACTAGCGTCCGCCTACGAGCAGTACTTC. Translated, it gives CASGSGLASAYEQYF. The genes are TRBV12-5 and TRBJ2-7, with 10 bases fitting TRBD2. This CDR3 is 15 amino acids long. Trimming took 6 bases from V and 2 from J; bases not matched to a gene: 7. Germline V gives CDR1 LGHNT, CDR2 FRNRAP.

The V gene is TRBV29-1, the J gene TRBJ1-5, with 8 bases identical to TRBD1. Germline assignment: CDR1 SQVTM and CDR2 ANQGSEA. Trimming took 6 bases from V and 4 from J; bases not matched to a gene: 14. This CDR3 has 16 amino acids. This CDR3 reads CSVVTGASGPNQPQHF. As DNA, the CDR3 is TGCAGCGTCGTGACAGGGGCCAGCGGGCCTAATCAGCCCCAGCATTTT.